The 10 T cell receptor beta chains below come from one sample, sequenced in a study of monozygotic twins with inflammatory bowel disease. TCRdb re-analyzed the 5' RACE reads; it lists each CDR3 protein once, without DNA. In all, the sample yields approximately 150,000 distinct CDR3 sequences. The material sequenced was blood. These TCRs come from a human donor with ulcerative colitis or Crohn's disease, or a healthy co-twin of an affected twin (not recorded which).

This rearrangement joins TRBV20-1 to TRBJ1-5; TCRdb indicates TRBD1, and absent DNA this call remains unverified. CDR3 length equals 12 residues. CDR1 and CDR2 (germline): DFQATT, SNEGSKA (reference sequence). This chain's CDR3 is CSARQGDQPQHF.

The chain has TRBV6-2 or TRBV6-3 and TRBJ2-4; TCRdb proposes TRBD1, but this gene call is untestable without DNA. The CDR3 is 13 residues long. From germline, CDR1 is MNHEY and CDR2 SVGEGT. CDR3 residues: CASGTGVGNIQYF.

This chain connects TRBV20-1 to TRBJ1-1; TCRdb outputs TRBD1, but without DNA this stays unchecked. In germline, CDR1 is DFQATT, CDR2 SNEGSKA (reference sequence). The CDR3 length is 17 residues. CDR3 amino acids: CSARDPGQGEWNTEAFF.

The CDR3 is CASSSLRGLNTEAFF. The chain carries TRBV7-9 and TRBJ1-1; TCRdb's D call, TRBD1, is unchecked because there is no DNA. The CDR3 runs 15 residues. Per the germline V gene, CDR1 is SEHNR and CDR2 is FQNEAQ (reference sequence). Supplemented by reference TRBV7-9 and TRBJ1-1, the full variable domain reads DTGVSQNPRHKITKRGQNVTFRCDPISEHNRLYWYRQTLGQGPEFLTYFQNEAQLEKSRLLSDRFSAERPKGSFSTLEIQRTEQGDSAMYLCASSSLRGLNTEAFFGQGTRLTVV.

The chain is built from TRBV12-3 or TRBV12-4 and TRBJ2-3; checking the TCRdb D call of TRBD2 is not possible without DNA. The length of the CDR3 is 16 residues. Here the CDR3 reads CASSSSSGGYADTQYF.

The chain employs TRBV5-5 and TRBJ2-7; the TCRdb D gene call, TRBD1, has no DNA to confirm it. Germline V CDR1 and CDR2: SGHKS, YYEKEE (reference sequence). The CDR3 runs to 15 residues. The CDR3 region is CASRFPGHRSYEQYF. The variable domain in full, with the rest retrieved from reference TRBV5-5 and TRBJ2-7, is DAGVTQSPTHLIKTRGQQVTLRCSPISGHKSVSWYQQVLGQGPQFIFQYYEKEERGRGNFPDRFSARQFPNYSSELNVNALLLGDSALYLCASRFPGHRSYEQYFGPGTRLTVT.

The chain links TRBV29-1 to TRBJ2-5. CDR1 and CDR2 from the germline V gene are SQVTM and ANQGSEA. The CDR3 runs to 13 residues. The CDR3 region is CSVDNGAQETQYF.

V and J are TRBV6-5 and TRBJ2-4; TCRdb's D call of TRBD1 is untestable without DNA. The CDR3 runs to 17 residues. Germline lookup yields CDR1 MNHEY and CDR2 SVGAGI. CDR3 region: CASSSSTGFGAKNIQYF.

CDR3 amino acids: CASRTGVAEKLFF. The rearrangement uses TRBV12-3 or TRBV12-4 and TRBJ1-4; checking the TCRdb D call of TRBD1 is not possible without DNA. The CDR3 contains 13 residues.

The genes are TRBV10-3 and TRBJ2-3. CDR3 size: 13 residues. CDR1 ENHRY and CDR2 SYGVKD come from the germline V gene. This CDR3 is CAISGTSTDTQYF.